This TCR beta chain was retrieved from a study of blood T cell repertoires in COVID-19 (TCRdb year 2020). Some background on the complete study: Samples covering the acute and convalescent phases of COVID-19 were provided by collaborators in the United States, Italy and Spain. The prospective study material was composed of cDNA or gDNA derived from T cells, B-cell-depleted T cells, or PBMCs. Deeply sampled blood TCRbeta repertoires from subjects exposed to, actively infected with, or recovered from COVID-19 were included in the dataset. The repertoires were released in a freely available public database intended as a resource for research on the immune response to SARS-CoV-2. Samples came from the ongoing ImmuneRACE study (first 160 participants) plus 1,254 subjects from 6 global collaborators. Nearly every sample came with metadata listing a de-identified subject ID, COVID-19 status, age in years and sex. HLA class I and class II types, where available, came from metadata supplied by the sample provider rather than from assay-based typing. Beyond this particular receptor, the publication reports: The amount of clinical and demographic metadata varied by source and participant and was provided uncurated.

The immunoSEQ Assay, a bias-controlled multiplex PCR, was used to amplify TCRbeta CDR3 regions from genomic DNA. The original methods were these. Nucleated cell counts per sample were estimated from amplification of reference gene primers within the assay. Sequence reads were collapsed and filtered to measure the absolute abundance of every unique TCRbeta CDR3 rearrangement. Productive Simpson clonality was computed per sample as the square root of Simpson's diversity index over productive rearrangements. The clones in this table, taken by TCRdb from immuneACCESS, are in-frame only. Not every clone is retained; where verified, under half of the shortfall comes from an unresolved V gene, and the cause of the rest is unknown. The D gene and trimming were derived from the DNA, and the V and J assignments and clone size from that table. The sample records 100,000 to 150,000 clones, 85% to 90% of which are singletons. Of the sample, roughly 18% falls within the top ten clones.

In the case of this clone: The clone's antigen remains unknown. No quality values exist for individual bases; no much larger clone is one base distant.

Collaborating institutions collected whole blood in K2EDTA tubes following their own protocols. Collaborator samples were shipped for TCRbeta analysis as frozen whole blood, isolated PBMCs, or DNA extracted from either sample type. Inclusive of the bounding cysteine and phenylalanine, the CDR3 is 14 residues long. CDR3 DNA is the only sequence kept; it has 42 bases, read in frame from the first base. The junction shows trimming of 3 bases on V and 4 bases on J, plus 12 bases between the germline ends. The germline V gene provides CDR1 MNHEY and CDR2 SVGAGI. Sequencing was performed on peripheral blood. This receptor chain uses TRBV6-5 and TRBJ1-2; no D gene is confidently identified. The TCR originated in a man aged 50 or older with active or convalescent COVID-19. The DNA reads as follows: TGTGCCAGCAGTTATCTCGCGTTCCCCTATGGCTACACCTTC. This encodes CASSYLAFPYGYTF.